These T cell receptor beta chains were read from a single sample in a study of CD8 T cells in Susac syndrome. TCRdb passed the immunoSEQ multiplex PCR reads through MiXCR, listing each CDR3 protein once. The sample yields hundreds of thousands of distinct CDR3 sequences, 93% seen once. Sequencing used CD4+ T cells from PBMCs. These receptors were taken from a human donor with multiple sclerosis. Both conserved end residues are part of each CDR3. D genes are given only for firm matches. The size entry is marked missing in some rows and otherwise reads once, few, many or a size class.

CASSQSWQGAPLF | TGTGCCAGCAGCCAATCATGGCAGGGGGCCCCCCTCTTC | TRBD1 | TRBJ2-1 | TRBV9 | NA
CATSSPQARGTDTQYF | TGTGCCACCAGCAGCCCTCAGGCGAGGGGCACAGATACGCAGTATTTT | NA | TRBJ2-3 | TRBV15 | NA
CASSPDGQGLLWEQYF | TGTGCCAGCTCACCTGACGGACAGGGACTTTTGTGGGAGCAGTATTTT | TRBD1 | TRBJ2-3 | TRBV18 | NA
CASSLTPVSETQYF | TGTGCCAGCAGTTTGACTCCGGTATCAGAGACCCAGTACTTC | NA | TRBJ2-5 | TRBV28 | NA
CASSQGLTGVGVETQYF | TGTGCCAGCAGCCAAGGGTTGACAGGGGTTGGGGTAGAGACCCAGTACTTC | TRBD1 | TRBJ2-5 | TRBV3-1 | once
CASSLLRRQETQYF | TGTGCCAGCAGCTTACTCCGGCGACAAGAGACCCAGTACTTC | NA | TRBJ2-5 | TRBV11-2 | NA
CASSINRGRGEKLFF | TGTGCCAGCAGCATAAACAGGGGAAGGGGTGAAAAACTGTTTTTT | TRBD1 | TRBJ1-4 | TRBV11-3 | NA
CASSSGLDLETQYF | TGTGCCAGCAGCTCGGGACTAGACCTAGAGACCCAGTACTTC | TRBD2 | TRBJ2-5 | TRBV7-2 | NA
CASSLAARSTRTDTQYF | TGTGCCAGCAGCTTAGCTGCCCGGTCCACCCGCACAGATACGCAGTATTTT | NA | TRBJ2-3 | TRBV7-2 | NA
CATSDLPFYGYTF | TGTGCCACCAGTGATTTGCCGTTCTATGGCTACACCTTC | NA | TRBJ1-2 | TRBV24-1 | NA
CAISRTSGDSYEQYF | TGTGCCATCAGCAGGACTAGCGGGGACTCCTACGAGCAGTACTTC | TRBD2 | TRBJ2-7 | TRBV10-3 | NA
CSVGLRLAVQETQYF | TGCAGCGTTGGTCTGAGACTAGCGGTGCAAGAGACCCAGTACTTC | TRBD2 | TRBJ2-5 | TRBV29-1 | NA
CSVGEGGPRTEAFF | TGCAGCGTGGGAGAGGGAGGGCCGAGGACTGAAGCTTTCTTT | NA | TRBJ1-1 | TRBV29-1 | NA
CSARGVAEGTDTQYF | TGCAGTGCTAGAGGGGTAGCGGAAGGCACAGATACGCAGTATTTT | NA | TRBJ2-3 | TRBV20-1 | once
CAISEFQSSLGNYGYTF | TGTGCCATCAGTGAGTTTCAATCGAGCCTGGGGAACTATGGCTACACCTTC | NA | TRBJ1-2 | TRBV10-3 | NA
CASSFENYGYTF | TGTGCCAGCAGTTTCGAAAACTATGGCTACACCTTC | NA | TRBJ1-2 | TRBV27 | NA
CATSAGLRGIYNEQFF | TGTGCCACCAGTGCCGGCTTGAGAGGGATTTACAATGAGCAGTTCTTC | NA | TRBJ2-1 | TRBV24-1 | NA
CASSLESLETQYF | TGTGCCAGCAGCTTAGAATCGCTGGAGACCCAGTACTTC | NA | TRBJ2-5 | TRBV7-7 | NA
CASSPGTGELFF | TGCGCCAGCAGCCCGGGGACCGGGGAGCTGTTTTTT | NA | TRBJ2-2 | TRBV5-1 | NA
CSVEPGVGTEAFF | TGCAGCGTGGAGCCCGGGGTTGGCACTGAAGCTTTCTTT | NA | TRBJ1-1 | TRBV29-1 | NA
CASSPGQMNTEAFF | TGTGCCAGCTCACCGGGACAGATGAACACTGAAGCTTTCTTT | TRBD1 | TRBJ1-1 | TRBV18 | NA
CASSQRSDPGNSPLHF | TGCGCCAGCAGCCAAAGATCCGACCCCGGGAATTCACCCCTCCACTTT | NA | TRBJ1-6 | TRBV4-1 | NA
CASSLDLVEQFF | TGTGCCAGCAGCTTAGATCTCGTTGAGCAGTTCTTC | NA | TRBJ2-1 | TRBV7-9 | NA
CASSLVDRGVGNTIYF | TGTGCCAGCAGCTTGGTTGATAGGGGCGTCGGAAACACCATATATTTT | NA | TRBJ1-3 | TRBV5-6 | NA
CASSSTGASTGELFF | TGCGCCAGCAGCTCGACAGGGGCAAGCACCGGGGAGCTGTTTTTT | TRBD1 | TRBJ2-2 | TRBV5-1 | NA
CASSQDRRTGELFF | TGCGCCAGCAGCCAAGATAGACGTACCGGGGAGCTGTTTTTT | NA | TRBJ2-2 | TRBV4-1 | NA
CASSIGRTGTNTGELFF | TGTGCCAGTAGTATAGGCCGGACGGGTACGAACACCGGGGAGCTGTTTTTT | NA | TRBJ2-2 | TRBV19 | NA
CASSLEDRGTYADIQYF | TGTGCCAGCAGCTTGGAGGACAGGGGGACATACGCGGACATTCAGTACTTC | TRBD1 | TRBJ2-4 | TRBV7-8 | NA
CASSLLGTSTDTQYF | TGTGCCAGCAGTTTACTGGGGACTAGCACAGATACGCAGTATTTT | NA | TRBJ2-3 | TRBV27 | NA
CASSFNSVTDTQYF | TGTGCCAGCAGCTTTAACTCCGTCACAGATACGCAGTATTTT | NA | TRBJ2-3 | TRBV11-3 | NA
CASSETVGNTIYF | TGTGCCAGCAGTGAGACAGTTGGAAACACCATATATTTT | NA | TRBJ1-3 | TRBV6-1 | NA
CASSGDSYEQYF | TGTGCCAGCAGCGGGGACAGCTACGAGCAGTACTTC | TRBD1 | TRBJ2-7 | TRBV12-3/TRBV12-4 | few
CSVADRTNEKLFF | TGCAGCGTCGCCGACAGAACTAATGAAAAACTGTTTTTT | NA | TRBJ1-4 | TRBV29-1 | NA
CASRGQFTDTQYF | TGTGCCAGCAGGGGACAGTTCACAGATACGCAGTATTTT | TRBD1 | TRBJ2-3 | TRBV12-3/TRBV12-4 | NA
CASSRVVTGELFF | TGTGCCAGCAGCCGCGTGGTAACCGGGGAGCTGTTTTTT | NA | TRBJ2-2 | TRBV3-1 | NA
CAWSLGGSTDTQYF | TGTGCCTGGAGTCTCGGGGGAAGCACAGATACGCAGTATTTT | NA | TRBJ2-3 | TRBV30 | once
CATSRTGRETQYF | TGTGCCACCAGCAGAACAGGTCGAGAGACCCAGTACTTC | NA | TRBJ2-5 | TRBV15 | few
CASSSGLRTDTQYF | TGTGCCAGTAGTTCGGGATTGAGAACAGATACGCAGTATTTT | NA | TRBJ2-3 | TRBV19 | NA
CASSGTGFQETQYF | TGTGCCAGCAGCGGGACAGGGTTCCAAGAGACCCAGTACTTC | TRBD1 | TRBJ2-5 | TRBV25-1 | once
CSATRGSGVQETQYF | TGCAGTGCTACCCGGGGTAGCGGGGTACAAGAGACCCAGTACTTC | TRBD2 | TRBJ2-5 | TRBV20-1 | NA
CASSLSEDQPQHF | TGCGCCAGCAGCTTGTCCGAGGATCAGCCCCAGCATTTT | NA | TRBJ1-5 | TRBV5-1 | NA